Listed here are 28 T cell receptor beta chains from one sample, sequenced in a study of lymphopenia after photon versus proton radiotherapy. Repertoires were generated with immunoSEQ multiplex PCR, while TCRdb's copy carries only in-frame clones and drops some. The repertoire holds 150,000 to 200,000 clones, with 75% to 90% as singletons. This sample comprised peripheral blood, obtained from a patient treated with photon-based radiotherapy. Receptor source: a man aged 50-60 years with gastric cancer.

V gene TRBV25-1 combines with J gene TRBJ2-7; 7 bases map to TRBD1. This CDR3 contains 15 residues. After removal of 2 bases from V and 0 bases from J, the junction contained 4 bases not matched to a gene. Per the germline V gene, CDR1 is MGHDK and CDR2 is SYGVNS. CDR3 residues: CASSEVTGSSYEQYF. CDR3 nucleotides: TGTGCCAGCAGTGAAGTGACAGGGAGCTCCTACGAGCAGTACTTC.

This rearrangement joins TRBV5-1 to TRBJ2-4, with a tentative D call TRBD1 (6 bases). The CDR3 runs 17 residues. The V end lost 5 bases, the J end lost 0 bases, and 18 bases lay between the germline ends. Germline values: CDR1 SGHRS, CDR2 YFSETQ. CDR3 nucleotides: TGCGCCAGCAGAAGTTCAGGGGACCGTTTAGCCAAAAACATTCAGTACTTC. It yields the protein CASRSSGDRLAKNIQYF.

The chain couples TRBV25-1 to TRBJ2-2, with TRBD1 matching over 12 bases. This CDR3 is 15 amino acids long. Looked up from germline, CDR1 is MGHDK and CDR2 is SYGVNS. With 6 bases clipped from V and 4 bases from J, the junction kept 3 bases outside the gene matches. In DNA, the CDR3 is TGTGCCAGCAGGGGACAGGGGGCGGGCACCGGGGAGCTGTTTTTT. Protein sequence: CASRGQGAGTGELFF.

This clone showed up just a few times. V gene TRBV19 combines with J gene TRBJ2-3; 9 nucleotides match TRBD2. With 2 bases clipped from V and 2 bases from J, the junction kept 5 bases outside the gene matches. Germline V gives CDR1 LNHDA, CDR2 SQIVND (reference sequence). CDR3 length: 16 residues. The CDR3 DNA reads as TGTGCCAGTAGTATATCTAGCGGGACCTACACAGATACGCAGTATTTT. Translated, it gives CASSISSGTYTDTQYF.

This chain connects TRBV7-6 to TRBJ2-2; 9 bases match TRBD1. Germline V gene sequence: CDR1 SGHVS, CDR2 FNYEAQ. Trimming took 5 bases from V and 2 from J; bases not matched to a gene: 6. The CDR3 length is 16 residues. The CDR3 DNA sequence: TGTGCCAGCAGCCCGTTGGGACAGGGAAACACCGGGGAGCTGTTTTTT. Translated, it gives CASSPLGQGNTGELFF.

The rearrangement uses TRBV7-8 and TRBJ1-1, with no clear D. The length of the CDR3 is 13 residues. Germline V gives CDR1 SGHVS, CDR2 FQNEAQ. Trimming shortened V by 5 bases and J by 5 bases, and 12 bases separated the two germline ends. Here the CDR3 reads CASSLSGGTEAFF. The CDR3 DNA follows: TGTGCCAGCAGCCTGTCGGGAGGAACTGAAGCTTTCTTT.

The V call is TRBV28, the J call TRBJ2-1, with 7 positions matching TRBD2. The germline V gene encodes CDR1 MDHEN and CDR2 SYDVKM. The CDR3 totals 18 residues. The V segment lost 6 bases and the J segment 9 bases; nucleotides outside the gene matches: 23. The CDR3 bases are TGTGCCAGCAGGTCCGGGACGGCGACTGGCGGGGGAGGGAGTGAGCAGTTCTTC. The encoded protein is CASRSGTATGGGGSEQFF.

This clone was counted a few times. The chain carries TRBV5-8 and TRBJ2-7, with 9 bases lining up with TRBD1. This CDR3 is 15 amino acids long. Losses at the gene ends were 3 bases for V and 6 bases for J; bases not matched to a gene: 10. Germline lookup yields CDR1 SGHTS and CDR2 YDEGEE. The CDR3 region is CASSYSGTGTREQYF. CDR3 sequence (DNA): TGTGCCAGCAGCTACTCCGGGACAGGGACACGCGAGCAGTACTTC.

The genes are TRBV6-1 and TRBJ1-1, with D perhaps TRBD1 (6 bases). Germline V gene lookup returns CDR1 MNHNS and CDR2 SASEGT. CDR3 length: 13 residues. With 2 bases removed from V and 9 bases from J, the gap between germline ends came to 13 bases. The CDR3 bases are TGTGCCAGCAGTGAAAATCACCGGGACAAAGCTTTCTTT. Translating gives CASSENHRDKAFF.

This chain uses TRBV5-1 with TRBJ2-2, with 10 positions matching TRBD2. After removal of 0 bases from V and 1 base from J, the junction contained 6 bases not matched to a gene. This CDR3 spans 18 amino acids. Per the germline V gene, CDR1 is SGHRS and CDR2 is YFSETQ. The CDR3 region is CASSLGSLAGWNTGELFF. The DNA for the CDR3 is TGCGCCAGCAGCTTGGGCTCACTAGCGGGATGGAACACCGGGGAGCTGTTTTTT.

The chain recombines TRBV7-9 with TRBJ2-3, with a weak D call TRBD2 (5 bases). Germline values: CDR1 SEHNR, CDR2 FQNEAQ (reference sequence). The CDR3 extends over 12 amino acids. Trimming took 5 bases from V and 4 from J, leaving 7 bases between them. CDR3 in amino acids: CASSAGSDTQYF. Here the CDR3 DNA reads TGTGCCAGCAGCGCGGGTTCAGATACGCAGTATTTT.

V gene TRBV6-1 combines with J gene TRBJ2-3; no firm D call. The CDR3 consists of 13 residues. Per germline, CDR1 MNHNS and CDR2 SASEGT. V lost 1 base to trimming and J lost 4 bases, with 6 bases between them. The CDR3 sequence is CASSEGLPDTQYF. CDR3 nucleotides: TGTGCCAGCAGTGAAGGATTGCCAGATACGCAGTATTTT.

The chain uses TRBV7-9 and TRBJ1-4, with 10 bases that match TRBD1. Germline-derived CDR1 and CDR2 are SEHNR and FQNEAQ (reference sequence). V was pared by 5 bases and J by 5 bases, with 5 bases of the junction left unmatched. This CDR3 is built from 15 residues. The CDR3 DNA is TGTGCCAGCAGCGGCCGACAGGGGGCGAATGAAAAACTGTTTTTT. Protein: CASSGRQGANEKLFF.

The chain has TRBV6-4 and TRBJ2-3; D uncertain. Germline loops: CDR1 MRHNA, CDR2 SNTAGT. Trimming left V 3 bases short and J 3 bases short, with 16 bases between. The CDR3 contains 16 residues. The CDR3 protein is CASSEWPSRTTDTQYF. Here the CDR3 DNA reads TGTGCCAGCAGTGAATGGCCGTCTAGGACGACAGATACGCAGTATTTT.

The rearrangement links TRBV7-2 to TRBJ1-5; D not certain. V lost 5 bases to trimming and J lost 3 bases, with 17 bases between them. The length of the CDR3 is 16 residues. Germline assignment: CDR1 SGHTA and CDR2 FQGNSA. The CDR3 DNA sequence: TGTGCCAGCAGCCCAACGAGGGCAGTAGACAATCAGCCCCAGCATTTT. Encoded protein: CASSPTRAVDNQPQHF.

V and J are TRBV5-6 and TRBJ1-1; possibly TRBD1 for D (6 bases). This CDR3 is built from 12 residues. Germline loops: CDR1 SGHDT, CDR2 YYEEEE. Trimming cost V 3 bases and J 7 bases, with 10 bases left between them. CDR3 sequence (DNA): TGTGCCAGCAGCTGGACAGAAAGTGAAGCTTTCTTT. Translation gives CASSWTESEAFF.

In this sample, this clone turned up once. The chain couples TRBV15 to TRBJ1-3; D is unclear. Germline V gene lookup returns CDR1 LNHNV and CDR2 YYDKDF (reference sequence). V shed 0 bases and J shed 0 bases, with 12 bases lying between them. The CDR3 consists of 17 residues. CDR3 region: CATSRDPGRLSGNTIYF. The CDR3 coding sequence is TGTGCCACCAGCAGAGATCCGGGAAGGCTCTCTGGAAACACCATATATTTT.

This chain uses TRBV20-1 with TRBJ2-1, with D unclear. Germline values: CDR1 DFQATT, CDR2 SNEGSKA (reference sequence). V lost 3 bases, J lost 10 bases, and 7 bases lay in between. The CDR3 totals 10 residues. The CDR3 loop reads CSASFLEQFF. CDR3 nucleotide sequence: TGCAGTGCTAGTTTCCTAGAGCAGTTCTTC.

The V gene is TRBV5-1, the J gene TRBJ1-1; D not resolved. V lost 0 bases, J lost 0 bases, and 9 bases lay in between. CDR1 and CDR2 from the germline V gene are SGHRS and YFSETQ. CDR3 length: 15 amino acids. As DNA, the CDR3 is TGCGCCAGCAGCTTGGTGGCGGCTATGAACACTGAAGCTTTCTTT. It translates to CASSLVAAMNTEAFF.

J is TRBJ1-3 and V is TRBV19; the D gene is possibly TRBD1 (5 bases). This CDR3 region has 14 residues. Trimming pared 3 bases from V and 16 bases from J, leaving 22 bases between. Germline-derived CDR1 and CDR2 are LNHDA and SQIVND (reference sequence). CDR3: CASSIGARTTRFYF. CDR3 sequence (DNA): TGTGCCAGTAGTATCGGGGCTCGGACCACTCGATTTTATTTT.

V usage is TRBV9 and J usage is TRBJ2-1, with D possibly being TRBD2 (6 bases). This CDR3 spans 14 amino acids. CDR1 is SGDLS and CDR2 is YYNGEE in the germline V gene. V was shortened by 2 bases and J by 7 bases, with 13 bases between the two germline ends. The DNA for the CDR3 is TGTGCCAGCAGCGTTGGGCCAGGGAGGAATGAGCAGTTCTTC. It is translated as CASSVGPGRNEQFF.

The chain is built from TRBV11-2 and TRBJ1-1; D is undetermined. V lost 2 bases and J lost 3, with 7 bases in between. Germline CDR1 SGHAT, CDR2 FQNNGV. This CDR3 has 13 amino acids. The CDR3 DNA sequence: TGTGCCAGCAGCTTAAGGCAGGACACTGAAGCTTTCTTT. Protein product: CASSLRQDTEAFF.

This chain uses TRBV7-9 with TRBJ1-2; D gene unclear. Germline loops: CDR1 SEHNR, CDR2 FQNEAQ (reference sequence). The V end was cut by 4 bases, the J end by 2 bases, with 8 bases between. The CDR3 is 13 amino acids. The CDR3 loop reads CASSYGPNYGYTF. CDR3 sequence (DNA): TGTGCCAGCAGCTACGGACCCAACTATGGCTACACCTTC.

This chain links TRBV28 with TRBJ2-7; D might be TRBD1 or TRBD2, each matching 5 bases. This CDR3 is built from 14 residues. Germline V gives CDR1 MDHEN, CDR2 SYDVKM. V was trimmed by 6 bases and J by 11 bases, leaving 23 bases between them. CDR3 in amino acids: CASSPLGTGMGEYF. CDR3 nucleotide sequence: TGTGCCAGCAGCCCCCTGGGGACGGGTATGGGCGAGTACTTC.

The chain combines TRBV4-3 with TRBJ2-3; 8 positions match TRBD2. Germline values: CDR1 LGHNA, CDR2 YSLEER. The CDR3 runs 17 residues. V lost 0 bases, J lost 6 bases, and 11 bases stayed unmatched. Here the CDR3 reads CASSQEAISGIADTQYF. DNA for the CDR3: TGCGCCAGCAGCCAAGAAGCTATTAGCGGGATTGCCGATACGCAGTATTTT.

This CDR3 reads CASSGGQGPSGNTIYF. In DNA form, the CDR3 reads TGTGCCAGCAGCGGGGGACAGGGGCCTTCTGGAAACACCATATATTTT. The chain links TRBV9 to TRBJ1-3; 10 positions match TRBD1. The V gene's germline CDR1 is SGDLS and CDR2 YYNGEE. This CDR3 is 16 amino acids long. V lost 3 bases to trimming and J lost 1 base; unmatched junction nucleotides: 4.

The V and J genes are TRBV11-2 and TRBJ2-1, with 8 positions matching TRBD2. The germline V gene encodes CDR1 SGHAT and CDR2 FQNNGV. This CDR3 spans 14 amino acids. V gave up 3 bases and J gave up 4 bases; unmatched junction bases: 2. CDR3 protein: CASSFSGNYNEQFF. The CDR3 nucleotides read TGTGCCAGCAGCTTTAGCGGGAATTACAATGAGCAGTTCTTC.

The chain links TRBV27 to TRBJ1-3; the D is unclear. With 4 bases removed from V and 0 bases from J, the gap between germline ends came to 13 bases. CDR1 MNHEY and CDR2 SMNVEV come from the germline V gene (reference sequence). The CDR3 consists of 16 residues. CDR3: CASSSRVPHSGNTIYF. The DNA for the CDR3 is TGTGCCAGCAGTTCAAGAGTCCCTCACTCTGGAAACACCATATATTTT.